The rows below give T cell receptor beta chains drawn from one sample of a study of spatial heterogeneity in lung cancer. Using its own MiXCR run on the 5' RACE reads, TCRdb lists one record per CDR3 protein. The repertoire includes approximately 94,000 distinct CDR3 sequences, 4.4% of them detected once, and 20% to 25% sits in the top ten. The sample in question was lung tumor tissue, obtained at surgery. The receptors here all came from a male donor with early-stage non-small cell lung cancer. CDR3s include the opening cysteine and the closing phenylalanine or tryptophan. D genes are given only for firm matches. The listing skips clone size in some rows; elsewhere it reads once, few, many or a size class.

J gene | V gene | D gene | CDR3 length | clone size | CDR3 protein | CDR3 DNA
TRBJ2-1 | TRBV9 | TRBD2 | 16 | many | CASSHPRTSGNLEQFF | TGTGCCAGCAGCCACCCCCGGACTAGCGGGAATTTGGAGCAGTTCTTC
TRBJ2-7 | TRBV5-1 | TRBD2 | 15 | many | CASSLGSGRIEEQYF | TGCGCCAGCAGCTTGGGGAGCGGGAGAATTGAGGAGCAGTACTTC
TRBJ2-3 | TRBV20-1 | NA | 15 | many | CSATTRLRRTDTQYF | TGCAGTGCTACGACTCGTCTTCGAAGAACAGATACGCAGTATTTT
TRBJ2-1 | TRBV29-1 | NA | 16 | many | CSFTPTGARSYNEQFF | TGCAGCTTTACCCCCACGGGGGCACGGTCCTACAATGAGCAGTTCTTC
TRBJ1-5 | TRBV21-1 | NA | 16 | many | CASSKLHKGKNLPQHF | TGTGCCAGCAGCAAACTGCACAAGGGGAAAAATCTGCCCCAGCATTTT
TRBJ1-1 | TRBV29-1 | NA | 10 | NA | CSAEYTEAFF | TGCAGCGCCGAGTACACTGAAGCTTTCTTT
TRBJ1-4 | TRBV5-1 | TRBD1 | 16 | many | CASKGTAQTTNEKLFF | TGCGCCAGCAAGGGGACAGCGCAGACAACTAATGAAAAACTGTTTTTT
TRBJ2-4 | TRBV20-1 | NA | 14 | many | CSARGLGAKNIQYF | TGCAGTGCTAGAGGACTGGGAGCCAAAAACATTCAGTACTTC
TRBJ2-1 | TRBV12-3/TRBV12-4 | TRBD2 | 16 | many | CASSHGGSGYYNEQFF | TGTGCCAGCAGTCACGGCGGTAGCGGGTATTACAATGAGCAGTTCTTC
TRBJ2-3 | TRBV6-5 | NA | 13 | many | CASSQKRGDTQYF | TGTGCCAGCAGTCAGAAGAGGGGGGATACGCAGTATTTT
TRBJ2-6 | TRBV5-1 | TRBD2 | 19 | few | CASSLDPGGVNSGANVLTF | TGCGCCAGCAGCTTGGATCCGGGAGGGGTGAACTCTGGGGCCAACGTCCTGACTTTC
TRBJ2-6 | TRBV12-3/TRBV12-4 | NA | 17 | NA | CASSLALSLGGANVLTF | TGTGCCAGCAGTTTAGCGCTGTCCCTCGGGGGGGCCAACGTCCTGACTTTC
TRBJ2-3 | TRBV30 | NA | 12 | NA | CAWSGIYHTQYF | TGTGCCTGGAGTGGAATATATCATACGCAGTATTTT
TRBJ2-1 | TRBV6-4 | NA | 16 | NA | CASSVTSGNIYNEQFF | TGTGCCAGCAGTGTCACCAGCGGCAATATCTACAATGAGCAGTTCTTC
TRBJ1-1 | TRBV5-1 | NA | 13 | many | CASSLAAAAEAFF | TGCGCCAGCAGCTTGGCGGCAGCGGCTGAAGCTTTCTTT
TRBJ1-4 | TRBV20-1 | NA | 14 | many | CSARQSGRDEKLFF | TGCAGTGCTAGACAGTCAGGAAGGGATGAAAAACTGTTTTTT
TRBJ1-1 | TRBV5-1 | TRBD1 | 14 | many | CASSWDREGAEAFF | TGCGCCAGCAGCTGGGACAGGGAAGGGGCTGAAGCTTTCTTT
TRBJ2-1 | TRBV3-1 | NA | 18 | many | CASTQGTSAQGAYNEQFF | TGTGCCAGCACACAAGGAACTAGCGCCCAGGGGGCCTACAATGAGCAGTTCTTC
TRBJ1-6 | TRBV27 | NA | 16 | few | CASSPYSGEFNSPLHF | TGTGCCAGCAGTCCTTACTCAGGGGAGTTTAATTCACCCCTCCACTTT
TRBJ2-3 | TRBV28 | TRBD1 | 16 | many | CASSLTGNVHTDTQYF | TGTGCCAGCAGTTTGACAGGGAACGTCCACACAGATACGCAGTATTTT
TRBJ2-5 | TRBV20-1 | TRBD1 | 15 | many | CSAREWTGAQETQYF | TGCAGTGCTAGAGAATGGACAGGGGCTCAAGAGACCCAGTACTTC
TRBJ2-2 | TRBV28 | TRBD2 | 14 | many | CASTRGVWDGELFF | TGTGCCAGCACCCGGGGGGTGTGGGACGGGGAGCTGTTTTTT
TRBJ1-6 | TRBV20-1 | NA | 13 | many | CSARPLNNSPLHF | TGCAGTGCCAGGCCCCTTAATAATTCACCCCTCCACTTT
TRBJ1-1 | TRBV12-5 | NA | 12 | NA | CASGLGKLEAFF | TGTGCTAGTGGTTTGGGCAAGCTTGAAGCTTTCTTT
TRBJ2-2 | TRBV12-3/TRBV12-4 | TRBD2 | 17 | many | CASSAPSGRRNTGELFF | TGTGCCAGCAGCGCACCCAGCGGGAGACGTAACACCGGGGAGCTGTTTTTT
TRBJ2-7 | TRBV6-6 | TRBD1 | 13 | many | CASSSHRGNEQYF | TGTGCCAGCAGTTCTCACAGGGGGAACGAGCAGTACTTC
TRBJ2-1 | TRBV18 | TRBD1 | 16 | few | CASSPPIGQGRHEQFF | TGTGCCAGCTCACCCCCCATAGGACAGGGGAGGCATGAGCAGTTCTTC
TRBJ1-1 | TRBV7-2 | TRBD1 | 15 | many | CASSPRQGVVTEAFF | TGTGCCAGCAGCCCCCGACAGGGAGTCGTCACTGAAGCTTTCTTT
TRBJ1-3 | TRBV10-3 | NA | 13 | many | CATKLSSGNTIYF | TGTGCCACCAAACTCTCTTCTGGAAACACCATATATTTT
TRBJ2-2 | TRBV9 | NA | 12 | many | CASSVAFGELFF | TGTGCCAGCAGCGTAGCTTTTGGGGAGCTGTTTTTT